Reported below is one T cell receptor beta chain. The repertoire was sequenced with immunoSEQ multiplex PCR; TCRdb's copy has only in-frame clones and lacks some. The profile covers roughly 700,000 clones, with around nine tenths appearing a single time and 0.0095% to 0.011% taken by the ten largest. This specimen belongs to a study of shared T cell receptors in the human thymus. With 3 bases clipped from V and 0 bases from J, the junction kept 6 bases outside the gene matches. Germline CDR1 and CDR2: SGHNT and YYREEE (reference sequence). The CDR3 extends over 16 amino acids. These data also featured in a second study, about human thymus T cells. This second study notes: Corrective surgery for congenital heart defects was being performed on the healthy Finnish infants who were the donors. In corrective heart surgery, resections were taken, and these provided the thymus tissue. Thymic and blood repertoires appeared to display a bias in their usage of V and J genes. Highly overlapping thymic repertoires in unrelated individuals were reported by related research.

This TCR was sampled from a boy in the first two years of life with a congenital heart defect. Specimen: thymocytes. This sequence joins TRBV5-4 and TRBJ2-7, with 10 nucleotides matching TRBD2. CDR3 amino acids: CASSYRTSGSSYEQYF. Here the CDR3 DNA reads TGTGCCAGCAGCTACCGGACTAGCGGAAGCTCCTACGAGCAGTACTTC.